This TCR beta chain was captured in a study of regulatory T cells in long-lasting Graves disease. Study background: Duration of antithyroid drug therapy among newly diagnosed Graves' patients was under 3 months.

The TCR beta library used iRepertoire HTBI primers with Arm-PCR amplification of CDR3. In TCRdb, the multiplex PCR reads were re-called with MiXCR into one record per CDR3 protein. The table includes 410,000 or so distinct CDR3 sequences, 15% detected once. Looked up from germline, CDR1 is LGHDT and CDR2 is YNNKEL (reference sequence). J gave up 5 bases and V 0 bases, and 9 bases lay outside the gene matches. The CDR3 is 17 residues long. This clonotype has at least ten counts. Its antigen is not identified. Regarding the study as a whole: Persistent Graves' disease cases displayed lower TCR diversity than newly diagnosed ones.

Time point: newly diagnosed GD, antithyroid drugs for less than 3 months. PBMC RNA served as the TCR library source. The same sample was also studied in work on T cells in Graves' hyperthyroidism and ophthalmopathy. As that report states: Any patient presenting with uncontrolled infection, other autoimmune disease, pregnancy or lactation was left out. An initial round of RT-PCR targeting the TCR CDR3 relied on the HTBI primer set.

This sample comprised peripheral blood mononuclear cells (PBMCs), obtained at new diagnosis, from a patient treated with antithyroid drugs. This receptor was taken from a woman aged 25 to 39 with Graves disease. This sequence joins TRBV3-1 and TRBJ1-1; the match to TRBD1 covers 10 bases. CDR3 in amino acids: CASSQDRTGGRGTEAFF. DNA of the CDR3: TGTGCCAGCAGCCAAGATCGGACAGGGGGTAGGGGGACTGAAGCTTTCTTT.